One and the same sample provided the 32 T cell receptor beta chains below, sequenced in a study of neurological immune-mediated disorders. One entry per CDR3 protein, called by TCRdb with MiXCR from the 5' RACE reads. The table shows about 66,000 distinct CDR3 sequences, with about 4.2% occurring only once. The sequenced sample was PBMCs. Receptor source: a man aged 30-40 years with multiple sclerosis.

There are many counts of this clonotype. This chain connects TRBV5-5 to TRBJ1-5; D gene ambiguous. The V end lost 0 bases, the J end lost 8 bases, and 9 bases lay between the germline ends. Germline CDR1 is SGHKS and CDR2 is YYEKEE (reference sequence). CDR3 length: 13 amino acids. DNA of the CDR3: TGTGCCAGCAGCTTGGGGCGGGTGGAGCCCCAGCATTTT. Translated, it gives CASSLGRVEPQHF.

This clonotype has a count of ten or more. The V and J genes are TRBV19 and TRBJ2-4; the D is unclear. Trimming took 1 base from V and 6 from J, leaving 4 bases between them. This CDR3 is 12 amino acids long. Germline loops: CDR1 LNHDA, CDR2 SQIVND (reference sequence). The chain's CDR3 is CASSIGLNIQYF. Here the CDR3 DNA reads TGTGCCAGTAGTATAGGACTAAACATTCAGTACTTC.

This sequence joins TRBV16 and TRBJ1-4, with 7 bases lining up with TRBD1. V was pared by 4 bases and J by 7 bases, with 9 bases of the junction left unmatched. This CDR3 comprises 15 residues. The germline V gene has CDR1 KGHSY and CDR2 FQNENV. CDR3 nucleotides: TGTGCCAGCAGCCGAGGGACAGTTCGGGGTGAAAAACTGTTTTTT. This sequence encodes CASSRGTVRGEKLFF.

CDR3 region: CATSVRPGLAGSNTGELFF. The CDR3, as DNA: TGTGCCACCAGCGTAAGACCGGGACTAGCGGGGTCGAACACCGGGGAGCTGTTTTTT. This rearrangement joins TRBV15 to TRBJ2-2; 13 bases are a match to TRBD2. Germline values: CDR1 LNHNV, CDR2 YYDKDF (reference sequence). V shed 5 bases, J shed 0 bases, and the junction held 9 bases outside the gene matches. The CDR3 spans 19 residues.

In the case of this clonotype: A much larger clone sits a single nucleotide away, making a read error possible. This rearrangement joins TRBV5-1 to TRBJ1-4; 8 bases agree with TRBD1. The CDR3 runs 14 residues. Per germline, CDR1 SGHRS and CDR2 YFSETQ. CDR3 in DNA: TGCGCCAGCAGCCCAGGGGGCGCCGATGACAAACTGTTTTTT. Its protein is CASSPGGADDKLFF.

V gene TRBV9 combines with J gene TRBJ2-7, with TRBD1 identical over 9 bases. J was trimmed by 7 bases and V by 4 bases; bases with no gene match: 6. Germline V lookup: CDR1 SGDLS, CDR2 YYNGEE. This CDR3 has 13 amino acids. The CDR3 DNA sequence: TGTGCCAGCAGCAAGGACAGGGGTCAAGAGCAGTACTTC. It encodes CASSKDRGQEQYF.

The J gene is TRBJ1-1, the V gene TRBV10-3; D unclear. Trimming removed 0 bases from V and 4 bases from J, with 12 bases in between. CDR3 length: 15 amino acids. Per germline, CDR1 ENHRY and CDR2 SYGVKD. CDR3 sequence reads: CAISESKGSGTEAFF. CDR3 in DNA: TGTGCCATCAGTGAGTCGAAAGGGAGTGGCACTGAAGCTTTCTTT.

This clonotype was counted many times. In DNA, the CDR3 is TGTGCCAGCAGCTTAGAAGGCGCCGGGCCTGGCTACGAGCAGTACTTC. Its protein is CASSLEGAGPGYEQYF. This chain links TRBV7-9 with TRBJ2-7; D is undetermined. Germline V gives CDR1 SEHNR, CDR2 FQNEAQ (reference sequence). The length of the CDR3 is 16 residues. With 1 base removed from V and 3 bases from J, the gap between germline ends came to 16 bases.

This clonotype has ten or more counts. The chain has TRBV10-3 and TRBJ2-5; D possibly corresponds to TRBD2 (7 bases). Per the germline V gene, CDR1 is ENHRY and CDR2 is SYGVKD. Trimming pared 6 bases from V and 5 bases from J, leaving 19 bases between. This CDR3 has 15 residues. The DNA for the CDR3 is TGTGCCATCAGCGAGGACACCGGGGGGCGGGAGACCCAGTACTTC. Protein: CAISEDTGGRETQYF.

There are many counts of this clonotype. V gene TRBV14 combines with J gene TRBJ2-1; the D call may be TRBD1 or TRBD2 (6 bases each). Germline V lookup: CDR1 SGHDN, CDR2 FVKESK. The V end lost 4 bases, the J end lost 7 bases, and 17 bases lay between the germline ends. This CDR3 has 15 amino acids. CDR3 bases: TGTGCCAGCAGCCGGGGGGCGTTTATTGAGAATGAGCAGTTCTTC. Translated, it gives CASSRGAFIENEQFF.

This clonotype was found many times. The chain carries TRBV6-1 and TRBJ2-2, with D perhaps TRBD1 (6 bases). Germline-derived CDR1 and CDR2 are MNHNS and SASEGT. V was pared by 0 bases and J by 1 base, with 9 bases between. CDR3 size: 16 residues. The CDR3 DNA sequence: TGTGCCAGCAGTGAAGCCCCGGGACAGAACACCGGGGAGCTGTTTTTT. Its translation: CASSEAPGQNTGELFF.

This clonotype has a handful of counts. Relative to the germline gene, one junction end is altered; a read error may explain this. The V gene is TRBV6-1, the J gene TRBJ1-6, with D tentatively TRBD1 (6 bases). The CDR3 extends over 13 amino acids. Germline loops: CDR1 MNHNS, CDR2 SASEGT. As DNA, the CDR3 is TGTGCCAGCTCGGGGGGCCGTGGGTCACCCCTCAACTTT. This sequence encodes CASSGGRGSPLNF.

This clonotype was seen many times. CDR3 amino acids: CASSPLNGDNYEQYF. The CDR3 DNA reads TGTGCCAGCAGCCCCCTCAACGGGGATAACTACGAGCAGTACTTC. The chain combines TRBV7-6 with TRBJ2-7; perhaps TRBD2 as D (5 bases). Germline CDR1 SGHVS, CDR2 FNYEAQ. V lost 5 bases and J lost 3, with 17 bases in between. This CDR3 region has 15 residues.

This clonotype was picked up many times. The genes are TRBV5-1 and TRBJ2-1; TRBD2 aligns across 12 bases. CDR3 length equals 16 residues. CDR1 and CDR2 from the germline V gene are SGHRS and YFSETQ. The junction had 11 bases not matched to a gene; V was cut back by 4 bases and J by 9 bases. In DNA, the CDR3 is TGCGCCAGCAGCCCCACGCTAGCGGGGGGGGCCCGTGAGCAGTTCTTC. This encodes CASSPTLAGGAREQFF.

Comments on this clonotype: A read error is possible here, since a much larger clone lies one base away. Since no conserved phenylalanine or tryptophan closes the CDR3, a read error is the likely cause. This chain links TRBV29-1 with TRBJ1-2; D is undetermined. The germline V and J ends were trimmed by 6 bases and 10 bases, with 12 bases remaining between them. CDR1 SQVTM and CDR2 ANQGSEA come from the germline V gene. The CDR3 length is 10 residues. Here the CDR3 DNA reads TGCAGCGTCCCGGGGAGTGACTACACCATC. Residues: CSVPGSDYTI.

This clonotype was detected many times. The CDR3 here is CASSPRTGEWNSPLHF. CDR3 nucleotides: TGTGCCAGCAGCCCAAGGACAGGGGAATGGAATTCACCCCTCCACTTT. The chain recombines TRBV5-5 with TRBJ1-6, with 9 bases identical to TRBD1. The CDR3 is 16 residues long. The trim removed 4 bases at V and 7 bases at J, leaving 9 bases unmatched. Germline V gives CDR1 SGHKS, CDR2 YYEKEE (reference sequence).

This clonotype was seen ten or more times. The chain is built from TRBV3-1 and TRBJ2-5; 11 bases are shared with TRBD2. The CDR3 consists of 16 residues. Germline V gene sequence: CDR1 LGHDT, CDR2 YNNKEL (reference sequence). The V segment lost 4 bases and the J segment 6 bases; nucleotides outside the gene matches: 10. The CDR3 DNA reads TGTGCCAGCAGCCTCGGGACGCTAGCGGGAGGAAAGACCCAGTACTTC. Translation: CASSLGTLAGGKTQYF.

To note about this clonotype: The junction departs from the called germline gene at one end, perhaps through a read error. The rearrangement uses TRBV12-3 or TRBV12-4 and TRBJ1-5; D remains unclear. The CDR3 extends over 14 amino acids. The CDR3 DNA reads TGTGCCAGCAGTACTAAATCGGGGAATCAGCCCCAGAATTTT. Amino acids: CASSTKSGNQPQNF.

This clonotype was counted many times. This chain uses TRBV10-3 with TRBJ2-3; tentatively, D is TRBD1 or TRBD2 (6 bases each). Trimming left V 6 bases short and J 5 bases short, with 9 bases between. Germline lookup yields CDR1 ENHRY and CDR2 SYGVKD. CDR3 length: 12 residues. The CDR3 DNA follows: TGTGCCATCAGGGGGGGCTTAGATACGCAGTATTTT. It is translated as CAIRGGLDTQYF.

This clonotype has ten or more counts. The chain is built from TRBV3-1 and TRBJ1-1; 9 nucleotides agree with TRBD1. CDR1 and CDR2 from the germline V gene are LGHDT and YNNKEL (reference sequence). J gave up 1 base and V 4 bases, and 7 bases lay outside the gene matches. This CDR3 has 16 amino acids. CDR3 loop: CASSLDGQGSNTEAFF. CDR3 nucleotide sequence: TGTGCCAGCAGCCTGGATGGACAGGGGTCGAACACTGAAGCTTTCTTT.

This clonotype was seen at least ten times. The genes are TRBV4-3 and TRBJ2-3; D gene unclear. This CDR3 has 14 amino acids. Germline V gene sequence: CDR1 LGHNA, CDR2 YSLEER. Trimming cost V 0 bases and J 1 base, with 5 bases left between them. CDR3: CASSQDQGTDTQYF. In DNA form, the CDR3 reads TGCGCCAGCAGCCAAGATCAAGGCACAGATACGCAGTATTTT.

This clonotype was counted at least ten times. The gene calls are TRBV7-8 and TRBJ2-1; D is perhaps TRBD1 or TRBD2 (6 bases each). The V and J ends lost 5 bases and 2 bases respectively, with 16 bases between them. From germline, CDR1 is SGHVS and CDR2 FQNEAQ. The CDR3 is made up of 16 amino acids. CDR3 nucleotides: TGTGCCAGCAGCCTAGGGGGACTGAAAGCCTACAATGAGCAGTTCTTC. The encoded protein is CASSLGGLKAYNEQFF. The full variable domain, with the rest looked up from reference TRBV7-8 and TRBJ2-1, is GAGVSQSPRYKVAKRGQDVALRCDPISGHVSLFWYQQALGQGPEFLTYFQNEAQLDKSGLPSDRFFAERPEGSVSTLKIQRTQQEDSAVYLCASSLGGLKAYNEQFFGPGTRLTVL.

This clonotype has ten or more counts. The V and J genes are TRBV4-3 and TRBJ2-7, with 10 bases that match TRBD2. The CDR3 has 16 amino acids. CDR1 and CDR2 from the germline V gene are LGHNA and YSLEER. Trimming removed 0 bases from V and 4 bases from J; junction bases left unmatched: 6. The CDR3 here is CASSQDFASGGYEQYF. The DNA of the CDR3 is TGCGCCAGCAGCCAAGATTTTGCTAGCGGGGGATACGAGCAGTACTTC.

This clonotype was observed many times. This chain connects TRBV29-1 to TRBJ2-7, with TRBD2 matching 10 bases. With V trimmed by 6 bases and J by 4 bases, 6 bases remained unmatched. Germline V gives CDR1 SQVTM, CDR2 ANQGSEA. The CDR3 is 13 amino acids. CDR3 sequence (DNA): TGCAGCGTCCGAGCGGGGGGGCCGTACGAGCAGTACTTC. Translated, it gives CSVRAGGPYEQYF.

This clonotype showed up many times. J is TRBJ1-5 and V is TRBV2; 8 positions match TRBD1. The CDR3 loop spans 14 amino acids. From germline, CDR1 is SNHLY and CDR2 FYNNEI. The J segment lost 3 bases and the V segment lost 6 bases, leaving 4 bases of the junction unmatched. The CDR3: CASRETGDNQPQHF. CDR3 nucleotide sequence: TGTGCCAGCAGAGAGACAGGGGACAATCAGCCCCAGCATTTT.

This clonotype was counted at least ten times. The J gene is TRBJ1-6, the V gene TRBV7-2; D is uncertain. Trimming left V 1 base short and J 8 bases short, with 12 bases between. The CDR3 consists of 15 residues. Germline CDR1 SGHTA, CDR2 FQGNSA. CDR3 sequence reads: CASSLDGGPDSPLHF. CDR3 nucleotides: TGTGCCAGCAGCTTAGACGGCGGGCCCGATTCACCCCTCCACTTT.

In this sample, this clonotype turned up many times. The chain couples TRBV7-9 to TRBJ2-7; D is unclear. CDR3 length: 15 residues. With 3 bases removed from V and 3 bases from J, the gap between germline ends came to 15 bases. CDR1 and CDR2 (germline): SEHNR, FQNEAQ (reference sequence). CDR3 protein: CASSFSDATDYEQYF. In DNA form, the CDR3 reads TGTGCCAGCAGCTTTTCGGACGCGACCGACTACGAGCAGTACTTC.

The sample holds many counts of this clonotype. The J gene is TRBJ1-3, the V gene TRBV5-1; tentatively, D is TRBD1 (6 bases). The CDR3 covers 13 residues. Trimming pared 4 bases from V and 2 bases from J, leaving 7 bases between. The V gene's germline CDR1 is SGHRS and CDR2 YFSETQ. CDR3 DNA: TGCGCCAGCAGCAGGGGGACTGGAAACACCATATATTTT. Its protein product is CASSRGTGNTIYF. Full variable domain (rest looked up from reference TRBV5-1 and TRBJ1-3): KAGVTQTPRYLIKTRGQQVTLSCSPISGHRSVSWYQQTPGQGLQFLFEYFSETQRNKGNFPGRFSGRQFSNSRSEMNVSTLELGDSALYLCASSRGTGNTIYFGEGSWLTVV.

This clonotype was seen at least ten times. V and J are TRBV5-1 and TRBJ2-7; 7 positions agree with TRBD1. The germline V gene encodes CDR1 SGHRS and CDR2 YFSETQ. The CDR3 runs to 14 residues. The V gene end was trimmed by 3 bases and the J gene end by 9 bases; junction bases not matched to a gene: 12. DNA of the CDR3: TGCGCCAGCAGCTCGGGACAGCGCCCTAAGGGGCAGTACTTC. Protein: CASSSGQRPKGQYF.

This clonotype was detected ten times or more. V gene TRBV3-1 combines with J gene TRBJ2-1; tentative D call: TRBD1 (6 bases). The CDR3 is 15 amino acids. Germline assignment: CDR1 LGHDT and CDR2 YNNKEL (reference sequence). The V end lost 2 bases, the J end lost 7 bases, and 15 bases lay between the germline ends. The CDR3 sequence is CASSQSGHNTNEQFF. CDR3 DNA sequence: TGTGCCAGCAGCCAATCGGGACACAATACAAATGAGCAGTTCTTC.

This clonotype showed up many times. J is TRBJ2-5 and V is TRBV29-1, with 10 bases identical to TRBD1. Looked up from germline, CDR1 is SQVTM and CDR2 is ANQGSEA. V was clipped by 1 base and J by 4 bases; unmatched bases: 9. The CDR3 covers 16 residues. The CDR3 is CSVEGWTGGSGETQYF. The CDR3 nucleotides read TGCAGCGTTGAAGGGTGGACAGGGGGTTCTGGAGAGACCCAGTACTTC.

There are many counts of this clonotype. This chain uses TRBV5-1 with TRBJ2-4, with 9 bases that match TRBD2. The CDR3 extends over 17 amino acids. CDR1 and CDR2 (germline): SGHRS, YFSETQ. V dropped 0 bases and J dropped 7; count of bases not matched to a gene: 11. The CDR3 region is CASSLDPSGVQGNIQYF. The CDR3 DNA follows: TGCGCCAGCAGCTTGGATCCTAGCGGGGTTCAAGGGAACATTCAGTACTTC.